This record concerns one T cell receptor beta chain sequence. This specimen comes from a study of T cells expressing NK-cell markers. Study summary: It was sorted CD3+CD56+NKG2C+, CD3+CD56+NKG2C- and CD3+CD56-NKG2C+ T cells that supplied the TCR beta repertoires. Most of the eight sequenced donors were HCMV-seropositive; one was seronegative.

CDR1 is SQVTM, CDR2 ANQGSEA, per germline. The CDR3 is 15 residues long. TCRdb reanalyzed the 5' RACE reads, giving one entry per CDR3 protein sequence and no DNA. The data include roughly 420,000 distinct CDR3 sequences; the top ten clones carry 6% to 9.5%. The sample was blood T cells: a sorted CD56 or NKG2C T cell subset, CD4+ or CD8+ T cells, or bulk PBMC T cells (not recorded which). The gene calls are TRBV29-1 and TRBJ2-6; checking the TCRdb D call of TRBD1 is not possible without DNA. This sequence was found in a woman between 18 and 75 years old in good health. CDR3 protein: CSVEGAGVGANVLTF.